Listed here is a single T cell receptor (beta chain). The antigen remains undetermined. The same CDR3 can be traced to other DNA sequences in this sample. Original data processing: There were no quality scores in the junction-only immunoSEQ sequences, so filtering differed. Libraries were prepared by immunoSEQ multiplex PCR; TCRdb keeps only in-frame clonotypes and omits some of them. V, J and clone size reflect that table, while D and trimming were determined from the DNA. The sample has about 730,000 clones; roughly 72% are singletons. These data belong to a study of shared clonotypes between healthy human individuals. Study-wide findings and caveats: Richness estimates generally favored naive over memory subsets. Non-shared clonotypes displayed generation probabilities falling below those of clonotypes present in all four donors.

The sequence derives from a woman aged 25-40 years in good health. Material: memory CD4+ T cells sorted from blood. Subset in this sample: CD45RA-negative fraction.

The CDR3, as DNA: TGTGCCAGCAGCTTGTCGCCAGGGGAGACTGAAGCTTTCTTT. Amino acid sequence: CASSLSPGETEAFF. This chain joins TRBV5-5 and TRBJ1-1; a possible D gene is TRBD1 (6 bases). The CDR3 is made up of 14 amino acids. V was cut by 1 base and J by 5 bases, with 12 bases left in between. Germline lookup yields CDR1 SGHKS and CDR2 YYEKEE (reference sequence).